The 14 T cell receptor beta chains below come from one sample, sequenced in a study of cytomegalovirus exposure and HLA in healthy donors. PCR primers comprised 60 Vbeta and 13 Jbeta primers. Profiling relied on immunoSEQ multiplex PCR, and the TCRdb table lists in-frame clones only, not all of them. The sample includes about 180,000 clones, around 80% of them seen just once. Sequencing input: PBMCs. These receptors were obtained from a woman aged 50 to 60 in good health and CMV-seropositive.

J is TRBJ1-5 and V is TRBV7-2; tentative D call: TRBD1 (5 bases). This CDR3 has 14 amino acids. Germline V gives CDR1 SGHTA, CDR2 FQGNSA. Trimming cost V 5 bases and J 4 bases, with 12 bases left between them. The CDR3 bases are TGTGCCAGCAGCCTAGTCAGGGTTAATCAGCCCCAGCATTTT. Translated: CASSLVRVNQPQHF.

The sample holds many counts of this clone. This chain joins TRBV4-3 and TRBJ1-2; no reliable D call. The ends were cut back, 0 bases at V and 8 bases at J, with 13 bases in the middle. The CDR3 has 14 residues. Germline values: CDR1 LGHNA, CDR2 YSLEER. Here the CDR3 reads CASSQESRFGGYTF. The CDR3 coding sequence is TGCGCCAGCAGCCAAGAGAGCAGGTTCGGCGGCTACACCTTC.

This clone was seen only a few times. The CDR3 sequence: CASSPGLMNEKLFF. The DNA of the CDR3 is TGTGCCAGCTCCCCGGGACTGATGAATGAAAAACTGTTTTTT. The chain couples TRBV18 to TRBJ1-4; TRBD1 is a possible D gene (5 bases). Germline V gene sequence: CDR1 KGHSH, CDR2 LQKENI. The V and J ends lost 6 bases and 5 bases respectively, with 13 bases between them. The CDR3 is made up of 14 amino acids.

This clone was seen more than once but under ten times. This chain links TRBV4-1 with TRBJ1-2; 7 bases line up with TRBD1. Trimming removed 0 bases from V and 8 bases from J; junction bases left unmatched: 18. CDR1 and CDR2 (germline): MGHRA, YSYEKL. The CDR3 has 18 amino acids. The CDR3 bases are TGCGCCAGCAGCCAAGATAAGGGGGCAGGGATTACCCCCGCGGGCTACACCTTC. Translated: CASSQDKGAGITPAGYTF.

This sequence joins TRBV7-3 and TRBJ2-7, with D uncertain. The CDR3 is 13 amino acids. CDR1 and CDR2 (germline): SGHTA, FQGTGA. V lost 5 bases and J 3 bases, leaving 11 bases between the germline ends. The CDR3 sequence is CASSPGPLYEQYF. The DNA of the CDR3 is TGTGCCAGCAGCCCTGGTCCACTCTACGAGCAGTACTTC.

The rearrangement links TRBV6-6 to TRBJ2-3, with 7 nucleotides matching TRBD2. There are 11 residues in the CDR3. Germline lookup yields CDR1 MNHNY and CDR2 SVGAGI (reference sequence). V was pared by 11 bases and J by 5 bases, with 4 bases of the junction left unmatched. CDR3 region: CAHTGGDTQYF. DNA for the CDR3: TGTGCCCACACGGGGGGAGATACGCAGTATTTT.

The chain recombines TRBV6-1 with TRBJ1-2; tentatively, D is TRBD1 (6 bases). The CDR3 is 12 amino acids. The V end was cut by 7 bases, the J end by 5 bases, with 11 bases between. CDR1 and CDR2 from the germline V gene are MNHNS and SASEGT. CDR3: CASTNQGYGYTF. CDR3 DNA sequence: TGTGCCAGCACCAATCAGGGGTATGGCTACACCTTC.

The chain carries TRBV30 and TRBJ2-1, with D maybe TRBD2 (6 bases). Per the germline V gene, CDR1 is GTSNPN and CDR2 is SVGIG (reference sequence). With 7 bases removed from V and 0 bases from J, the gap between germline ends came to 10 bases. The CDR3 is 13 residues long. The CDR3 coding sequence is TGTGCCTTACGGGGGAGCTCCTACAATGAGCAGTTCTTC. Protein product: CALRGSSYNEQFF.

J is TRBJ2-2 and V is TRBV5-4; D is perhaps TRBD1 (5 bases). The CDR3 runs to 14 residues. V was clipped by 2 bases and J by 1 base, with 6 bases between them. Germline CDR1 and CDR2: SGHNT and YYREEE (reference sequence). This CDR3 reads CASSFGQNTGELFF. The CDR3 bases are TGTGCCAGCAGCTTTGGACAGAACACCGGGGAGCTGTTTTTT. The full variable domain, its missing parts supplied by reference TRBV5-4 and TRBJ2-2, is ETGVTQSPTHLIKTRGQQVTLRCSSQSGHNTVSWYQQALGQGPQFIFQYYREEENGRGNFPPRFSGLQFPNYSSELNVNALELDDSALYLCASSFGQNTGELFFGEGSRLTVL.

The chain employs TRBV29-1 and TRBJ2-1; 9 bases match TRBD1. Germline V gene sequence: CDR1 SQVTM, CDR2 ANQGSEA. J was trimmed by 7 bases and V by 5 bases; bases with no gene match: 3. The CDR3 sequence is 12 residues long. CDR3 in amino acids: CSVWTGENEQFF. The DNA of the CDR3 is TGCAGCGTTTGGACAGGGGAGAATGAGCAGTTCTTC.

V gene TRBV28 combines with J gene TRBJ2-1; 7 positions agree with TRBD1. V was clipped by 6 bases and J by 6 bases; unmatched bases: 5. Germline V gene lookup returns CDR1 MDHEN and CDR2 SYDVKM. The CDR3 covers 13 residues. CDR3 loop: CASRDGTVNEQFF. The CDR3 DNA is TGTGCCAGCAGGGACGGGACAGTCAATGAGCAGTTCTTC.

The J gene is TRBJ2-1, the V gene TRBV7-9; 8 nucleotides line up with TRBD2. The CDR3 covers 14 residues. CDR1 and CDR2 (germline): SEHNR, FQNEAQ (reference sequence). With V trimmed by 2 bases and J by 9 bases, 6 bases remained unmatched. CDR3 nucleotides: TGTGCCAGCAGCTTACTTCGGGCGGGGGGTGAGCAGTTCTTC. Protein product: CASSLLRAGGEQFF.

Here the CDR3 reads CASSLYRVTEAFF. The CDR3 DNA reads TGTGCCAGCAGCCTCTATCGGGTTACTGAAGCTTTCTTT. The gene calls are TRBV27 and TRBJ1-1; no firm D call. CDR1 MNHEY and CDR2 SMNVEV come from the germline V gene (reference sequence). This CDR3 region has 13 residues. V gave up 6 bases and J gave up 5 bases, with 13 bases separating them.

The V gene is TRBV7-6, the J gene TRBJ1-3, with D unclear. Between the trimmed V and J ends, which lost 1 base and 6 bases, there was a span of 7 bases. The CDR3 has 13 amino acids. The germline gives CDR1 SGHVS, CDR2 FNYEAQ. CDR3 sequence: CASSLGSENTIYF. The DNA for the CDR3 is TGTGCCAGCAGCTTAGGTTCAGAAAACACCATATATTTT.